The present TCR beta chain was sequenced within a study of T cell clones after liver transplantation (dated by TCRdb to the late 2010s). Concerning the study at large: The samples were obtained from ITN030ST, a randomized trial that attempted immunosuppression withdrawal within 2 years after liver transplantation. Donor-reactive T cell clones were identified using TCRbeta sequencing after a pre-transplant mixed lymphocyte reaction and were then followed in post-transplant blood. The subjects received no induction therapy and were kept on standard immunosuppression until randomization at 12-24 months post-transplant. A cohort of 8 liver transplant recipients was studied, of whom 3 were classified as tolerant and 5 as non-tolerant. Blood samples were collected pre-transplant, pre-randomization before withdrawal, and post-randomization after either full withdrawal or failed withdrawal. Tolerance was defined as complete withdrawal of immunosuppression for at least one year without a rise in liver enzymes beyond twice the upper limit of normal. Three of the eight recipients were HCV-positive; the others were transplanted for non-autoimmune, non-viral indications. As an antigen-independent comparator for donor-reactive sequences, third party-reactive TCRbeta sequences were also identified from pre-transplant MLRs.

Results and caveats for the whole study, not just this receptor: When repertoire turnover was accounted for, significantly reduced detection of donor-reactive sequences was found in 7 of 8 subjects for CD4 and in 8 of 8 subjects for CD8. Low numbers of available donor cells limited the measurable donor-reactive repertoire in a couple of subjects. The decline in donor-reactive sequences exceeded the decline in third party-reactive sequences, suggesting partial antigen-specific deletion that was unrelated to withdrawal success. In 5 of 8 subjects, regardless of tolerance or HCV status, circulating donor-reactive CD4 TCRbeta sequences dropped significantly post-transplant. Since no allograft tissue specimens were available, donor-reactive T cells may have migrated into the graft instead of being deleted. Because of small, heterogeneous patient numbers and non-standardized post-transplant time points, the conclusions were only preliminary.

Concerning this clone: Its antigen target is currently unknown. Per-base quality was not reported, and no clone a single base away is much larger than it.

The junction shows trimming of 3 bases on V and 6 bases on J, and the gene matches do not reach 2 bases of it. The germline V gene (reference sequence) supplies CDR1 MNHEY and CDR2 SMNVEV. The CDR3, from cysteine to phenylalanine, totals 13 residues. The DNA shown is the 39-base CDR3, in frame from base 1. Using immunoSEQ, frozen genomic DNA was subjected to high-throughput TCRbeta CDR3 sequencing, a process that included PCR amplification, mapping, bias correction and internal controls. Per the authors' processing: Only productive rearrangements were retained, and each unique TCRbeta sequence was defined by its CDR3 nucleotide sequence together with its V and J gene. A sequence counted as donor-reactive only if the sequence showed at least 5-fold expansion in CFSE-low cells compared with unstimulated pre-transplant cells and had a frequency of at least 0.01%. Minimum frequency thresholds were set for each subject based on the unstimulated sample with the lowest template count, ensuring at least 90% detection power. Jensen-Shannon divergence between the top 1000 TCRbeta sequences after and before transplant was used to measure repertoire turnover. Two-sided Fisher's exact tests were used to test for changes in how often donor-reactive sequences were detected. The table comes from immuneACCESS by way of TCRdb, which keeps in-frame sequences with V and J called. Part of the clones is missing from these tables; in studies checked, under half for an unresolved V gene and the rest for unknown reasons. Clone size and V and J calls were adopted from that table, with D and trimming inferred from the DNA. Recorded for this sample are 15,000 or so clones; around 90% of them occurred a single time. Around half of the sample comes from the top ten.

Per the publication, the time point label means: pre-transplant. Unstimulated PBMCs, after thawing, were stained for CD3, CD4 and CD8 and then FACS-sorted into CD3+CD4+ and CD3+CD8+ populations. All 8 studied subjects were randomized to immunosuppression withdrawal. The Qiagen DNeasy Blood and Tissue Kit was used to isolate genomic DNA. This sequence uses TRBV27 and TRBJ2-1, and TRBD2 matches 7 of the central bases. The sample in question was CD8+ T cells from blood, obtained before liver transplant. This clonotype originated in a human donor who received a liver transplant. The DNA sequence is as follows: TGTGCCAGCAGTTTCTGGGAGGGCAATGAGCAGTTCTTC. The encoded protein is CASSFWEGNEQFF.